A single sample is the source of the 3 T cell receptor beta chains below, sequenced in a study of blood T cell repertoires in COVID-19. Assay used: immunoSEQ multiplex PCR; TCRdb lists only in-frame clones, some missing. This sample has 150,000 to 200,000 clones, with approximately 90% found just once. The sample consisted of peripheral blood. Source of these receptors: a man younger than 35 with acute or convalescent COVID-19.

V is TRBV19 and J is TRBJ2-1; 7 bases line up with TRBD2. The V and J ends lost 8 bases and 2 bases, in that order; junction bases with no gene match: 9. CDR3 size: 15 residues. Germline-derived CDR1 and CDR2 are LNHDA and SQIVND (reference sequence). CDR3 residues: CASGRANGPYNEQFF. The DNA for the CDR3 is TGTGCCAGTGGGAGGGCCAATGGTCCCTACAATGAGCAGTTCTTC.

The chain employs TRBV11-3 and TRBJ2-2; D remains ambiguous. In germline, CDR1 is SGHNT, CDR2 YENEEA. The CDR3 has 14 residues. The V gene lost 0 bases and the J gene lost 4 bases, with 6 bases spanning the gap. CDR3 sequence: CASSLDRTTGELFF. CDR3 bases: TGTGCCAGCAGCTTAGACAGAACCACCGGGGAGCTGTTTTTT.

The V and J genes are TRBV18 and TRBJ1-1, with a weak D call TRBD1 (5 bases). The germline CDR1 and CDR2 sequences are KGHSH and LQKENI. This CDR3 comprises 13 residues. Between the trimmed V and J ends, which lost 2 bases and 6 bases, there was a span of 10 bases. As DNA, the CDR3 is TGTGCCAGCTCACCAAGGGGTAGCTCTGAAGCTTTCTTT. Protein: CASSPRGSSEAFF. The full variable domain, rest sourced from reference TRBV18 and TRBJ1-1, is NAGVMQNPRHLVRRRGQEARLRCSPMKGHSHVYWYRQLPEEGLKFMVYLQKENIIDESGMPKERFSAEFPKEGPSILRIQQVVRGDSAAYFCASSPRGSSEAFFGQGTRLTVV.